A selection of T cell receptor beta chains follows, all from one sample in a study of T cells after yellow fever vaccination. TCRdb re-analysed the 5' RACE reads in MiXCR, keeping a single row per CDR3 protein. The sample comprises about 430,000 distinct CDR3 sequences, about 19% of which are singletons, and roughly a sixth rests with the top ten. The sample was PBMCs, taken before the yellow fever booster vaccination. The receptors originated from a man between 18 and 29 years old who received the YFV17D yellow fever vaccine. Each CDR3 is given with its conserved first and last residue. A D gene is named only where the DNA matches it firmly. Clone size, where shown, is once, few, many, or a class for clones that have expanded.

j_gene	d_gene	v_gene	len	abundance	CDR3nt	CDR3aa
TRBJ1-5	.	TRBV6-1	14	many	TGTGCCAGCAGTGAGGTGGGGCAAGGTCAGCCCCAGCATTTT	CASSEVGQGQPQHF
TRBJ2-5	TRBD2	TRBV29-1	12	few	TGCAGCGGGACTAGCGGGGCGGAGACCCAGTACTTC	CSGTSGAETQYF
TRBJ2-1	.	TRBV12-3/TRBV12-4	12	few	TGTGCCAGCAGTTTCTCGTTTTTTGAGCAGTTCTTC	CASSFSFFEQFF
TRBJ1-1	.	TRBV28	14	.	TGTGCCAGCAGTTTCTACCGAAGAGGGGGTGAAGCTTTCTTT	CASSFYRRGGEAFF
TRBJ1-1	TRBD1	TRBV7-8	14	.	TGTGCCAGCAGCTCATCGACAGGGCGAACTGAAGCTTTCTTT	CASSSSTGRTEAFF
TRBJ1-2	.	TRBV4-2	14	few	TGTGCCAGCAGCCCGGGACCGAATAACTATGGCTACACCTTC	CASSPGPNNYGYTF
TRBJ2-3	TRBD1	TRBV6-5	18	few	TGTGCCAGCAGTTCCAGATCGCCCGGACAGGGGGTATACGATACGCAGTATTTT	CASSSRSPGQGVYDTQYF
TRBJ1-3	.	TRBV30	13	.	TGTGCCTTGGAAAAATTCACTGGAAACACCATATATTTT	CALEKFTGNTIYF
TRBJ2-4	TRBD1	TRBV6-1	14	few	TGTGCCAGCAGTTTTGACAGGGGTGGAAACATTCAGTACTTC	CASSFDRGGNIQYF
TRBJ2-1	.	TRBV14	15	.	TGTGCCAGCAGCCTCGGGCCCCGGGCCAGGAATGAGCAGTTCTTC	CASSLGPRARNEQFF
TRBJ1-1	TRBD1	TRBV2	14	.	TGTGCCAGCAGTGAGCAGGGGGCGGACACTGAAGCTTTCTTT	CASSEQGADTEAFF
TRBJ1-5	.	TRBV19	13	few	TGTGCCAGTAATGCCGATAGCAATCAGCCCCAGCATTTT	CASNADSNQPQHF
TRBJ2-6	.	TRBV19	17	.	TGTGCCAGTAGTATCGGACAGGACTACTCTGGGGCCAACGTCCTGACTTTC	CASSIGQDYSGANVLTF
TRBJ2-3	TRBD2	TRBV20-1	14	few	TGCAGCGCCCGCGGACTAGCAATCACAGATACGCAGTATTTT	CSARGLAITDTQYF
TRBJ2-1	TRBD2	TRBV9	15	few	TGTGCCAGCAGCGTTACTAGCGGGGGCCACAATGAGCAGTTCTTC	CASSVTSGGHNEQFF
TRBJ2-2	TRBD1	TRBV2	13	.	TGTGCCATCACGGACAGGGCTCCCGGGGAGCTGTTTTTT	CAITDRAPGELFF
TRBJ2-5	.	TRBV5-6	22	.	TGTGCCAGCAGCGGGACCTCGACGGATCCATCAACATACAATCATCAGTGGGGGACCCAGTACTTC	CASSGTSTDPSTYNHQWGTQYF
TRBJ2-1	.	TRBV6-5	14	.	TGTGCCAGCAGTTACTATCAGGGGTACAATGAGCAGTTCTTC	CASSYYQGYNEQFF
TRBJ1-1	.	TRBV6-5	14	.	TGTGCCAGCAGTCGGGACACCAAATTCACTGAAGCTTTCTTT	CASSRDTKFTEAFF
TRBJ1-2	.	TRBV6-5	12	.	TGTGCCAGCAGAAAGGGTAGCTATGGCTACACCTTC	CASRKGSYGYTF
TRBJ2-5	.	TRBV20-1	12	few	TGCAGTGCTAGAGGCCAGCGGGAGACCCAGTACTTC	CSARGQRETQYF
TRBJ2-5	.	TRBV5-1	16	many	TGCGCCAGCAGCTTGGGTTCTGCGGGGCGGAGGGAGACCCAGTACTTC	CASSLGSAGRRETQYF
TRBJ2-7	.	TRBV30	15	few	TGTGCCTGGAGTCGAGAGGGACCCGACCCGTACGAGCAGTACTTC	CAWSREGPDPYEQYF
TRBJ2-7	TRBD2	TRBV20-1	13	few	TGCAGTGCTTTGACTAGCGGGGTCGACGAGCAGTACTTC	CSALTSGVDEQYF
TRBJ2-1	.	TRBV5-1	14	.	TGCGCCAGCAGCTTGGGACAGGTTGGTGATGAGCAGTTCTTC	CASSLGQVGDEQFF
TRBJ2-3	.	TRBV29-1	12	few	TGCAGCGTTCTTCCCGTGGAGGATACGCAGTATTTT	CSVLPVEDTQYF
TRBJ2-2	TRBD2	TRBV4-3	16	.	TGCGCCAGCAGCCAAGGGAGCGGGACCAACACCGGGGAGCTGTTTTTT	CASSQGSGTNTGELFF
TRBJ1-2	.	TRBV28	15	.	TGTGCCAGCAGCTTAGACACAGGGAGTAACTATGGCTACACCTTC	CASSLDTGSNYGYTF
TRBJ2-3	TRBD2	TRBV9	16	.	TGTGCCAGCAGCAGAGGACTAGCGGGGGGGGAAGATACGCAGTATTTT	CASSRGLAGGEDTQYF
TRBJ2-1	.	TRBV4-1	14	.	TGCGCCAGCAGCCAAGAGGTCTCCTACAATGAGCAGTTCTTC	CASSQEVSYNEQFF
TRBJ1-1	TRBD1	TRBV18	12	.	TGTGCCAGCTCACCCGGGACAGACGAAGCTTTCTTT	CASSPGTDEAFF
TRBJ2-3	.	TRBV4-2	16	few	TGTGCCAGCAGCGCACGGTTGGGGGGCTACACAGATACGCAGTATTTT	CASSARLGGYTDTQYF
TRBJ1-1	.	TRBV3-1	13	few	TGTGCCAGCCAAGGGACGAGGGGGACTGAAGCTTTCTTT	CASQGTRGTEAFF
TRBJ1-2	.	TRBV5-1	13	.	TGCGCCAGCACCCTCGAGGGGGGCGATGGCTACACCTTC	CASTLEGGDGYTF
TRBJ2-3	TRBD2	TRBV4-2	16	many	TGTGCCAGCAGCCAAGATCAGGGACTAGGCGCAGATACGCAGTATTTT	CASSQDQGLGADTQYF
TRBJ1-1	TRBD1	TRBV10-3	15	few	TGTGCCATCAGATGGACAGGGGATTCCAACACTGAAGCTTTCTTT	CAIRWTGDSNTEAFF
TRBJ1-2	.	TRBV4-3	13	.	TGCGCCAGCAGCCCCGCGCCTGGCTATGGCTACACCTTC	CASSPAPGYGYTF
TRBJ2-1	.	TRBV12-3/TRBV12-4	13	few	TGTGCCAGCAGTTTTCTGGGATACAATGAGCAGTTCTTC	CASSFLGYNEQFF
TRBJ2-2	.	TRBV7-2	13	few	TGTGCCAGCAGCTTCTACAGGGACGGGGAGCTGTTTTTT	CASSFYRDGELFF
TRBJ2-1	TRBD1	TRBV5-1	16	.	TGCGCCAGCAGCATCCGACAGGGGGACTCCTACAATGAGCAGTTCTTC	CASSIRQGDSYNEQFF
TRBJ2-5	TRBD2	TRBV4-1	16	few	TGCGCCAGCAGCCAAGGCTCAGCGGGGGACCAAGAGACCCAGTACTTC	CASSQGSAGDQETQYF
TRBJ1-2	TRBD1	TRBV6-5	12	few	TGTGCCAGCAGTTACCAGGGGGATGGCTACACCTTC	CASSYQGDGYTF
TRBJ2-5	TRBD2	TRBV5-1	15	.	TGCGCCAGCAGCTTGATGGCGGGGAGGGAAGAGACCCAGTACTTC	CASSLMAGREETQYF
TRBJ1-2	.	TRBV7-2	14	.	TGTGCCAGCAGCCCAAACCCAGGGTATTATGGCTACACCTTC	CASSPNPGYYGYTF
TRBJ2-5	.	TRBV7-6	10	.	TGTGCCAGCAGCACGGGGGACAGCTACTTC	CASSTGDSYF
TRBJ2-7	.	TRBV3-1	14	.	TGTGCCAGCAGCCAGTATGGAACGAGGTTCGAGCAGTACTTC	CASSQYGTRFEQYF
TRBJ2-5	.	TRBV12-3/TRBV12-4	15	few	TGTGCCAGCAGTTCGGGGACGGAGTGGGGAGAGACCCAGTACTTC	CASSSGTEWGETQYF
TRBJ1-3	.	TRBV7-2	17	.	TGTGCCAGCAGCCCTAGGGGGGAGCTAAGCTCTGGAAACACCATATATTTT	CASSPRGELSSGNTIYF
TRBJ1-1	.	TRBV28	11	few	TGTGCCACCATCGAACAGACCCGAGCTTTCTTT	CATIEQTRAFF
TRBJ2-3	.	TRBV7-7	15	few	TGTGCTAGCAGCCCCTTGGTGGGCCCCACAGATACGCAGTATTTT	CASSPLVGPTDTQYF
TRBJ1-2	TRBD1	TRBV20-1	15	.	TGCAGTGCTTCGGGACAGGGCTACACTAGTTATGGCTACACCTTC	CSASGQGYTSYGYTF
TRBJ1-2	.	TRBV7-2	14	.	TGTGCCAGCAACCCCGACAGACAGGTCAGAAGCTACACCTTC	CASNPDRQVRSYTF
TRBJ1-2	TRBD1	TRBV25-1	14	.	TGTGCCAGCCTACCTCCGGGACAGTCCTATGGCTACACCTTC	CASLPPGQSYGYTF